The 28 T cell receptor beta chains below all came from one sample that was sequenced in a study of PD-1 blockade in classical Hodgkin lymphoma. Assay: immunoSEQ multiplex PCR; the TCRdb copy retains only in-frame clones and omits some. The table lists 30,000 to 45,000 clones, roughly three quarters of them singletons. Brentuximab vedotin exposure varied, and every patient relapsed after autologous stem cell transplantation. This specimen was peripheral blood mononuclear cells (PBMCs), taken before the second cycle of nivolumab. These receptors originate from a human donor with classical Hodgkin lymphoma.

The chain carries TRBV20-1 and TRBJ2-3; no clear D. V lost 0 bases, J lost 7 bases, and 5 bases lay in between. The CDR3 covers 11 residues. Germline V gene data show CDR1 as DFQATT and CDR2 as SNEGSKA (reference sequence). The CDR3 DNA reads as TGCAGTGCTAGAGATCCGAATACGCAGTATTTT. Protein sequence: CSARDPNTQYF.

V and J are TRBV11-3 and TRBJ2-7, with D perhaps TRBD1 or TRBD2 (6 bases each). Germline CDR1 is SGHNT and CDR2 is YENEEA. The CDR3 has 13 amino acids. Trimming pared 4 bases from V and 4 bases from J, leaving 11 bases between. This CDR3 is CASSWRDKYEQYF. The DNA for the CDR3 is TGTGCCAGCAGCTGGCGGGACAAATACGAGCAGTACTTC.

The J gene is TRBJ1-1, the V gene TRBV28, with 7 bases lining up with TRBD1. Germline CDR1 is MDHEN and CDR2 is SYDVKM. Trimming took 4 bases from V and 4 from J; bases not matched to a gene: 6. The CDR3 extends over 14 amino acids. The CDR3 reads CASSYPTGFTEAFF. The CDR3 DNA follows: TGTGCCAGCAGTTACCCGACAGGGTTCACTGAAGCTTTCTTT.

The chain employs TRBV7-3 and TRBJ2-3; possibly TRBD2 for D (5 bases). V was trimmed by 10 bases and J by 0 bases, leaving 14 bases between them. The germline gives CDR1 SGHTA, CDR2 FQGTGA. The CDR3 spans 14 residues. For the CDR3, the DNA is TGTGCCACCAGAAGAGGCGGGAGCACAGATACGCAGTATTTT. This translates into CATRRGGSTDTQYF.

J is TRBJ2-2 and V is TRBV5-1, with 8 bases matching TRBD2. This CDR3 is 17 amino acids long. J lost 3 bases, V lost 0 bases, and 7 bases had no gene match. Germline V gene lookup returns CDR1 SGHRS and CDR2 YFSETQ. DNA for the CDR3: TGCGCCAGCAGCTTGGCCAAGGCGGGAGGATACACCGGGGAGCTGTTTTTT. It specifies CASSLAKAGGYTGELFF.

V is TRBV28 and J is TRBJ2-1; D gene ambiguous. The CDR3 has 12 amino acids. V gave up 2 bases and J gave up 8 bases, with 7 bases separating them. The germline V gene has CDR1 MDHEN and CDR2 SYDVKM. DNA for the CDR3: TGTGCCAGCAGTTTAGGTCGATATGAGCAGTTCTTC. This translates into CASSLGRYEQFF. The full variable domain, with the rest looked up from reference TRBV28 and TRBJ2-1, is DVKVTQSSRYLVKRTGEKVFLECVQDMDHENMFWYRQDPGLGLRLIYFSYDVKMKEKGDIPEGYSVSREKKERFSLILESASTNQTSMYLCASSLGRYEQFFGPGTRLTVL.

This CDR3 is CASSLEGTISTDTQYF. The CDR3 DNA is TGTGCCAGCAGCTTAGAAGGGACTATTAGCACAGATACGCAGTATTTT. The chain couples TRBV7-9 to TRBJ2-3; 7 nucleotides match TRBD2. Germline V lookup: CDR1 SEHNR, CDR2 FQNEAQ (reference sequence). This CDR3 has 16 amino acids. The V and J ends lost 1 base and 0 bases, in that order; junction bases with no gene match: 4.

The genes are TRBV6-6 and TRBJ1-5, with D uncertain. Trimming shortened V by 5 bases and J by 8 bases, and 10 bases separated the two germline ends. CDR1 and CDR2 from the germline V gene are MNHNY and SVGAGI (reference sequence). This CDR3 has 12 residues. CDR3 in DNA: TGTGCCAGCAGTGACGTGGGAGAGCCCCAGCATTTT. It specifies CASSDVGEPQHF.

The V and J genes are TRBV19 and TRBJ1-5; D not resolved. Trimming took off 4 bases at V and 0 bases at J, with 10 bases between the two ends. The CDR3 length is 15 residues. Germline assignment: CDR1 LNHDA and CDR2 SQIVND (reference sequence). DNA for the CDR3: TGTGCCAGTAGTACCGTTTGGCCTAGCAATCAGCCCCAGCATTTT. Encoded protein: CASSTVWPSNQPQHF. Variable domain in full (rest from reference TRBV19 and TRBJ1-5): DGGITQSPKYLFRKEGQNVTLSCEQNLNHDAMYWYRQDPGQGLRLIYYSQIVNDFQKGDIAEGYSVSREKKESFPLTVTSAQKNPTAFYLCASSTVWPSNQPQHFGDGTRLSIL.

This clone was recorded once. The V gene is TRBV28, the J gene TRBJ1-4; D remains unclear. V lost 3 bases and J lost 3, with 11 bases in between. This CDR3 has 15 residues. Germline V gene lookup returns CDR1 MDHEN and CDR2 SYDVKM. The CDR3 bases are TGTGCCAGCAGTTTTTGGGGAGCAGCTAATGAAAAACTGTTTTTT. Amino acids: CASSFWGAANEKLFF.

The chain carries TRBV5-1 and TRBJ2-7; 8 bases are a match to TRBD2. The CDR3 is 14 residues long. V trimming: 0 bases; J trimming: 4 bases; junction bases outside the gene matches: 3. Germline V gene lookup returns CDR1 SGHRS and CDR2 YFSETQ. The CDR3 DNA follows: TGCGCCAGCAGCTTGGAGGGCGGGGGGTACGAGCAGTACTTC. Protein product: CASSLEGGGYEQYF.

This clone was counted only a few times. This chain's CDR3 is CASSLGGGGSTDTQYF. The DNA of the CDR3 is TGTGCCAGCAGCTTGGGCGGGGGGGGTAGCACAGATACGCAGTATTTT. The V call is TRBV5-4, the J call TRBJ2-3, with 9 nucleotides matching TRBD2. There are 16 residues in the CDR3. Germline CDR1 and CDR2: SGHNT and YYREEE (reference sequence). V lost 0 bases and J lost 0; bases outside the gene matches: 2.

This clone is medium-sized. The chain recombines TRBV5-1 with TRBJ2-1; D may be TRBD1 (5 bases). Germline values: CDR1 SGHRS, CDR2 YFSETQ. V was clipped by 5 bases and J by 2 bases, with 17 bases between them. This CDR3 has 16 residues. CDR3 protein: CASSREWTRPYNEQFF. The CDR3 region has the DNA TGCGCCAGCAGTAGGGAATGGACACGTCCCTACAATGAGCAGTTCTTC.

The chain couples TRBV5-1 to TRBJ1-3; D not certain. Germline V gene sequence: CDR1 SGHRS, CDR2 YFSETQ. The CDR3 loop spans 15 amino acids. Trimming removed 4 bases from V and 3 bases from J, with 14 bases in between. This CDR3 is CASSPNVGFGNTIYF. As DNA, the CDR3 is TGCGCCAGCAGCCCCAATGTAGGCTTTGGAAACACCATATATTTT.

This chain connects TRBV5-5 to TRBJ2-7, with 7 bases matching TRBD2. The CDR3 has 12 residues. The germline gives CDR1 SGHKS, CDR2 YYEKEE (reference sequence). The trim removed 9 bases at V and 3 bases at J, leaving 6 bases unmatched. The CDR3 bases are TGTGCCACCGGCCGGGACTACTACGAGCAGTACTTC. Protein: CATGRDYYEQYF.

The chain is built from TRBV2 and TRBJ2-2; weak D call: TRBD1 (6 bases). Germline CDR1 reads SNHLY; CDR2 reads FYNNEI. The ends were cut back, 8 bases at V and 4 bases at J, with 17 bases in the middle. The CDR3 spans 15 residues. CDR3 in DNA: TGTGCCAGCGGGGCACAGGGTATAATCACCGGGGAGCTGTTTTTT. This translates into CASGAQGIITGELFF.

V gene TRBV30 combines with J gene TRBJ1-6; 10 positions agree with TRBD1. This CDR3 spans 15 amino acids. CDR1 and CDR2 from the germline V gene are GTSNPN and SVGIG (reference sequence). V trimming: 5 bases; J trimming: 4 bases; junction bases outside the gene matches: 5. The CDR3 DNA sequence: TGTGCCTGGGGGGACAGGGGCCTTTATAATTCACCCCTCCACTTT. Translation: CAWGDRGLYNSPLHF.

The V gene is TRBV19, the J gene TRBJ1-4; D is ambiguous. V dropped 5 bases and J dropped 6 bases, with 16 bases sitting between them. The V gene's germline CDR1 is LNHDA and CDR2 SQIVND (reference sequence). The CDR3 runs 15 residues. CDR3 residues: CASSRQEVLHEKLFF. CDR3 coding DNA: TGTGCCAGTAGTCGGCAGGAGGTCCTTCATGAAAAACTGTTTTTT. Supplemented by reference TRBV19 and TRBJ1-4, the full variable domain reads DGGITQSPKYLFRKEGQNVTLSCEQNLNHDAMYWYRQDPGQGLRLIYYSQIVNDFQKGDIAEGYSVSREKKESFPLTVTSAQKNPTAFYLCASSRQEVLHEKLFFGSGTQLSVL.

The genes are TRBV7-2 and TRBJ2-3; possible D gene TRBD2, 6 bases. V was cut by 6 bases and J by 2 bases, with 15 bases left in between. Looked up from germline, CDR1 is SGHTA and CDR2 is FQGNSA. The CDR3 sequence is 15 residues long. The CDR3 is CASRYPGLFTDTQYF. The CDR3 DNA sequence: TGTGCCAGCAGGTATCCGGGACTTTTCACAGATACGCAGTATTTT.

The J gene is TRBJ2-3, the V gene TRBV7-6; possible D gene TRBD1, 6 bases. V shed 1 base and J shed 2 bases, with 10 bases lying between them. Germline CDR1 and CDR2: SGHVS and FNYEAQ. The length of the CDR3 is 15 residues. CDR3 sequence: CASSLVWDNTDTQYF. CDR3 sequence (DNA): TGTGCCAGCAGCTTAGTTTGGGACAACACAGATACGCAGTATTTT.

This clone was seen more than once but under ten times. The chain carries TRBV7-2 and TRBJ1-5; 11 nucleotides match TRBD1. The germline gives CDR1 SGHTA, CDR2 FQGNSA. The CDR3 has 16 residues. Germline trimming cut 5 bases from V and 5 bases from J; bases unmatched to any gene: 8. The CDR3 coding sequence is TGTGCCAGCAGCCGCCACGGACAGGGGGCCTATCAGCCCCAGCATTTT. Amino acid sequence: CASSRHGQGAYQPQHF.

V usage is TRBV6-1 and J usage is TRBJ1-1; D perhaps matches TRBD1 (5 bases). Trimming left V 6 bases short and J 8 bases short, with 16 bases between. From germline, CDR1 is MNHNS and CDR2 SASEGT. The CDR3 has 13 amino acids. CDR3 residues: CASSLQEYQEAFF. The CDR3 region has the DNA TGTGCCAGCAGCTTACAGGAGTACCAAGAAGCTTTCTTT.

This clone was counted once. This chain joins TRBV2 and TRBJ2-6; 7 nucleotides match TRBD1. Germline CDR1 reads SNHLY; CDR2 reads FYNNEI. J was trimmed by 0 bases and V by 4 bases; bases with no gene match: 12. There are 19 residues in the CDR3. DNA of the CDR3: TGTGCCAGCAGTGTATTGGGGGCAGGGGGTCTCTCTGGGGCCAACGTCCTGACTTTC. Translation: CASSVLGAGGLSGANVLTF.

This sequence joins TRBV7-9 and TRBJ1-1, with a weak D call TRBD1 (5 bases). Germline CDR1 and CDR2: SEHNR and FQNEAQ (reference sequence). The CDR3 is made up of 14 amino acids. V was cut by 5 bases and J by 5 bases, with 15 bases left in between. The CDR3 coding sequence is TGTGCCAGCAGCGCTATGGGGGTTTCGACTGAAGCTTTCTTT. Protein sequence: CASSAMGVSTEAFF.

The V gene is TRBV12-5, the J gene TRBJ2-5, with 7 bases that match TRBD2. CDR3 length: 15 amino acids. V was pared by 1 base and J by 3 bases, with 5 bases of the junction left unmatched. Germline assignment: CDR1 LGHNT and CDR2 FRNRAP. CDR3: CASGLGLAGEETQYF. In DNA form, the CDR3 reads TGTGCTAGTGGTTTGGGACTAGCTGGCGAAGAGACCCAGTACTTC.

This chain links TRBV28 with TRBJ2-1, with TRBD2 matching 11 bases. V was clipped by 8 bases and J by 6 bases; unmatched bases: 6. Germline V gene lookup returns CDR1 MDHEN and CDR2 SYDVKM. This CDR3 is built from 14 residues. CDR3 amino acids: CASVAGGPINEQFF. CDR3 bases: TGTGCCAGCGTAGCGGGAGGGCCAATCAATGAGCAGTTCTTC.

The chain is built from TRBV18 and TRBJ2-2; D remains unclear. V was clipped by 6 bases and J by 0 bases, with 5 bases between them. The CDR3 sequence is 13 residues long. Looked up from germline, CDR1 is KGHSH and CDR2 is LQKENI. The CDR3 nucleotides are TGTGCCAGCTCTAGACCGAACACCGGGGAGCTGTTTTTT. The encoded protein is CASSRPNTGELFF.

The chain recombines TRBV7-3 with TRBJ2-3, with a possible D match to TRBD2 (6 bases). The CDR3 consists of 13 residues. V shed 5 bases and J shed 14 bases, with 20 bases lying between them. CDR1 is SGHTA and CDR2 is FQGTGA in the germline V gene. The CDR3 nucleotides read TGTGCCAGCAGCCCCACAGCGGGCGTGGAGGGGTATTTT. Protein: CASSPTAGVEGYF.